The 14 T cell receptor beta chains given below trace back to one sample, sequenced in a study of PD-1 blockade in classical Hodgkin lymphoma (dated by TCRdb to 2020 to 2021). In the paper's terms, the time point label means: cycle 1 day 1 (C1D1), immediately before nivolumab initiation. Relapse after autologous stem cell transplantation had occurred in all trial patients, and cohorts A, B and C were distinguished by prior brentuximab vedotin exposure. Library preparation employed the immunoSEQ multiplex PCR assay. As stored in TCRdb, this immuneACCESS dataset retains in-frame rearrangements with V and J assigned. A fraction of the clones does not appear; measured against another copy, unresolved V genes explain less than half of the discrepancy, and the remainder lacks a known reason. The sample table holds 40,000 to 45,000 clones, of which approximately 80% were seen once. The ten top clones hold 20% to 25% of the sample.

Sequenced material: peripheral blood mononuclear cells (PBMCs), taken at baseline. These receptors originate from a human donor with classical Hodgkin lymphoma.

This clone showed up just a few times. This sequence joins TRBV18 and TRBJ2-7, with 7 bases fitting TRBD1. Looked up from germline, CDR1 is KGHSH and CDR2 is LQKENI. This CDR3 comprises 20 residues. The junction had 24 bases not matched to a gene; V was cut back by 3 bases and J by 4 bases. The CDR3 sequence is CASSPPIGGSGPFSLYEQYF. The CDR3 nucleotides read TGTGCCAGCTCACCCCCTATAGGGGGCTCCGGTCCCTTCTCGTTATACGAGCAGTACTTC.

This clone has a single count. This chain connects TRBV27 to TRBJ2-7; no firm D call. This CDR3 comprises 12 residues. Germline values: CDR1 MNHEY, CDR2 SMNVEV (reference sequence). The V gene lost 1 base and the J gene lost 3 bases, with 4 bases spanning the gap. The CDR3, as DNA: TGTGCCAGCAGTTTATTAGGCTACGAGCAGTACTTC. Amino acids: CASSLLGYEQYF.

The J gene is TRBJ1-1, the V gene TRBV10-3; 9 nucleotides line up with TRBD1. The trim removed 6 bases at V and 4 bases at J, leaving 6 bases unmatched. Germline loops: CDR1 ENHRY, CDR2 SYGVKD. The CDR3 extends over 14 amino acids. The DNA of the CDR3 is TGTGCCATCAGCGGGACAGGGTTATCCACTGAAGCTTTCTTT. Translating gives CAISGTGLSTEAFF.

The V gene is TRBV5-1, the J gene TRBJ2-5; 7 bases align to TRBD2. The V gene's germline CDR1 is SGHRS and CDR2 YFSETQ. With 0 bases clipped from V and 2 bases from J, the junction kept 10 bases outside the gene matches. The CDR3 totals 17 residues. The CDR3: CASSLAVGGRVQETQYF. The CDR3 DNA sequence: TGCGCCAGCAGCTTGGCCGTCGGCGGGAGAGTACAAGAGACCCAGTACTTC.

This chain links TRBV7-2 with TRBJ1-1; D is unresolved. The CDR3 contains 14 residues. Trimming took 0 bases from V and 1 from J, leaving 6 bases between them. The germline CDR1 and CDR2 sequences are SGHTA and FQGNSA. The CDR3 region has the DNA TGTGCCAGCAGCTTAGCGGTCTCGAACACTGAAGCTTTCTTT. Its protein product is CASSLAVSNTEAFF.

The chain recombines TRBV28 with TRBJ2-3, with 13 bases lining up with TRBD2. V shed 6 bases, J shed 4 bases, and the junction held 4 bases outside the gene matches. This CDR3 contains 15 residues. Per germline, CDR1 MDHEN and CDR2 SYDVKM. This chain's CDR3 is CASRLTSGRSDTQYF. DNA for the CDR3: TGTGCCAGCAGACTGACTAGCGGGAGGTCAGATACGCAGTATTTT.

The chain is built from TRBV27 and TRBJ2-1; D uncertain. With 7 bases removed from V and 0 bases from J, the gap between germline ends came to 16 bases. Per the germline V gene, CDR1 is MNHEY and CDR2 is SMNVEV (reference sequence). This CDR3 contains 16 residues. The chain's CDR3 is CASILRVASSYNEQFF. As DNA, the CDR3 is TGTGCCAGCATCCTTAGGGTGGCTAGCTCCTACAATGAGCAGTTCTTC.

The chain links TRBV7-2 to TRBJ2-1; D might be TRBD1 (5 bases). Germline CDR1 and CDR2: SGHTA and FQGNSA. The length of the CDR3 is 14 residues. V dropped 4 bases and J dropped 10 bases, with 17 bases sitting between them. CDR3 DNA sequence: TGTGCCAGCAGCTCGCCGCAGGGTCGCTTAGAGCAGTTCTTC. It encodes CASSSPQGRLEQFF.

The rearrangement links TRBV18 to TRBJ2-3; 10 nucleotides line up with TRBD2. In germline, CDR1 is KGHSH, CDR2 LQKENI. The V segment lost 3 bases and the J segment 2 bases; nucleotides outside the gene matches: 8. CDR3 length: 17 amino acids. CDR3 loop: CASSPYLSGRNTDTQYF. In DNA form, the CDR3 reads TGTGCCAGCTCACCTTATCTTAGCGGGAGGAACACAGATACGCAGTATTTT.

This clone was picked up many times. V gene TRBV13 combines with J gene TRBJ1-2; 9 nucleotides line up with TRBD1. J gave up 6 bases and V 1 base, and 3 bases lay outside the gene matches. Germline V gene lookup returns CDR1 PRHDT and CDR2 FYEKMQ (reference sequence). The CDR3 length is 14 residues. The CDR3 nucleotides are TGTGCCAGCAGCTTAGCAGGACAGGGGCATGGCTACACCTTC. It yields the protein CASSLAGQGHGYTF.

Here the CDR3 reads CASSAEFPSGVNEQFF. DNA for the CDR3: TGTGCCAGCAGTGCCGAATTTCCTAGCGGGGTCAATGAGCAGTTCTTC. The chain combines TRBV6-1 with TRBJ2-1, with 9 bases lining up with TRBD2. CDR3 length equals 16 residues. The trim removed 4 bases at V and 6 bases at J, leaving 10 bases unmatched. Germline-derived CDR1 and CDR2 are MNHNS and SASEGT.

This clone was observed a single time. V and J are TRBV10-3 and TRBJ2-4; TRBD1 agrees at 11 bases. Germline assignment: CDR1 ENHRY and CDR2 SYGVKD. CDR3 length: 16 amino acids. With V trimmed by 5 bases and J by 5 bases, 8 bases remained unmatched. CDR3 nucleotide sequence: TGTGCCATCAGTTCCCCGGACAGGGGGCAGGAAAACATTCAGTACTTC. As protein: CAISSPDRGQENIQYF.

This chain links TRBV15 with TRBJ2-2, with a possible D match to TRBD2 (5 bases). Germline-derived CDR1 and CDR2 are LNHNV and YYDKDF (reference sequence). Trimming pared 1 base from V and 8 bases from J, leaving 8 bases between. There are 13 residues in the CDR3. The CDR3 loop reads CATSRVGSGELFF. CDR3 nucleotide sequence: TGTGCCACCAGCAGAGTGGGGAGTGGGGAGCTGTTTTTT.

CDR3 bases: TGTGCCAGCAGTTACTCGGGAGTGGGGGCTGTGGACGAGCAGTACTTC. As protein: CASSYSGVGAVDEQYF. The chain employs TRBV6-6 and TRBJ2-7; D may be TRBD1 (6 bases). This CDR3 is built from 16 residues. From germline, CDR1 is MNHNY and CDR2 SVGAGI (reference sequence). Between the trimmed V and J ends, which lost 0 bases and 5 bases, there was a span of 17 bases.